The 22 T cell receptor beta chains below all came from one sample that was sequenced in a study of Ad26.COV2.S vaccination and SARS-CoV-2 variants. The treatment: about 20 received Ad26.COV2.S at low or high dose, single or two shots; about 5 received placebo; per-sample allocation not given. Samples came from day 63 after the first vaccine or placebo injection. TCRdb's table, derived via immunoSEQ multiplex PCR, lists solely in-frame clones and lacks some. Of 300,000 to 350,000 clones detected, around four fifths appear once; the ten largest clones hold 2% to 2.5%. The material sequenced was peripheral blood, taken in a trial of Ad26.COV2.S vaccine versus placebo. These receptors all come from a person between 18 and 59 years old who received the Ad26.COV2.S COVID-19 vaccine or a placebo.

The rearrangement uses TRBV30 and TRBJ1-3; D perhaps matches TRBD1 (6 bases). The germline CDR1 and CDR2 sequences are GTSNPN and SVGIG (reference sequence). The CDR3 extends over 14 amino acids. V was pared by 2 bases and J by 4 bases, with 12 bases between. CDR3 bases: TGTGCCTGGAGTTTCGGGGGCGCGGGAAACACCATATATTTT. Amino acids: CAWSFGGAGNTIYF. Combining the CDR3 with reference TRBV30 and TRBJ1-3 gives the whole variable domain SQTIHQWPATLVQPVGSPLSLECTVEGTSNPNLYWYRQAAGRGLQLLFYSVGIGQISSEVPQNLSASRPQDRQFILSSKKLLLSDSGFYLCAWSFGGAGNTIYFGEGSWLTVV.

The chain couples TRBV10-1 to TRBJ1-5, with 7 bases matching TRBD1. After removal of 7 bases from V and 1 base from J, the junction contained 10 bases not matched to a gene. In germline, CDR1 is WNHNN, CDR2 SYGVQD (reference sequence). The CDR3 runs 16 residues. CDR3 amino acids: CASILPGTASNQPQHF. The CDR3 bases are TGCGCCAGCATACTCCCCGGGACAGCCAGCAATCAGCCCCAGCATTTT.

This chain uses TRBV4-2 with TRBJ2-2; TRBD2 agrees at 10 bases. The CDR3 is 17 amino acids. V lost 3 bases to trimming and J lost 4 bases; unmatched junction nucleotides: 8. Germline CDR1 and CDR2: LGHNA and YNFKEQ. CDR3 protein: CASSQTGTSDRTGELFF. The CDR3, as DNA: TGTGCCAGCAGCCAGACCGGGACTAGCGATCGCACCGGGGAGCTGTTTTTT.

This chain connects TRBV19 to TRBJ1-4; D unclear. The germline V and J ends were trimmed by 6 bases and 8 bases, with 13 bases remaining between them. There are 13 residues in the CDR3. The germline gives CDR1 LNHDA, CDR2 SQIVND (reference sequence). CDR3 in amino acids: CASRGLATEKLFF. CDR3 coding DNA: TGTGCCAGTAGAGGACTGGCTACGGAAAAACTGTTTTTT.

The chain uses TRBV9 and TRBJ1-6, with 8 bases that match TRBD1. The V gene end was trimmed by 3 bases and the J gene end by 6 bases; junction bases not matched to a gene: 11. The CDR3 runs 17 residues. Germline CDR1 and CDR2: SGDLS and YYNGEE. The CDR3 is CASSAGGAGGPNSPLHF. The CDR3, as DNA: TGTGCCAGCAGCGCCGGAGGGGCAGGGGGCCCTAATTCACCCCTCCACTTT.

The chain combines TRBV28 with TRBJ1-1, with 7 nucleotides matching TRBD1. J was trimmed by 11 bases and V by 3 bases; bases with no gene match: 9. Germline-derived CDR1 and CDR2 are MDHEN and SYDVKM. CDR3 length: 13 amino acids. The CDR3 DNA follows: TGTGCCAGCAGTTTGATTGACAGGGTTGGGGCTTTCTTT. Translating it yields CASSLIDRVGAFF.

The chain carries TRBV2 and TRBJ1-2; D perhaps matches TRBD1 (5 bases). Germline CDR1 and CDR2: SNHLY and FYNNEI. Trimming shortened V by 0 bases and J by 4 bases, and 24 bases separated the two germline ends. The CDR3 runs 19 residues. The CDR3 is CASSEAGGKGRAFGYGYTF. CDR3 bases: TGTGCCAGCAGTGAAGCGGGGGGAAAGGGGAGGGCATTCGGCTATGGCTACACCTTC.

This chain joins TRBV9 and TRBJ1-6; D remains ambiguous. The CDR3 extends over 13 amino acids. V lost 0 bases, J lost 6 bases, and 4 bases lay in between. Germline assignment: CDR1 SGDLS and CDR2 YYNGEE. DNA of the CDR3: TGTGCCAGCAGCGTAGCAATTAATTCACCCCTCCACTTT. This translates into CASSVAINSPLHF.

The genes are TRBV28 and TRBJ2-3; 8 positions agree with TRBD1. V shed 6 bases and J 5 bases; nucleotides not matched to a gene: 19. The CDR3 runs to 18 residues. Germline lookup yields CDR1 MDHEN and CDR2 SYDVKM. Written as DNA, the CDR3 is TGTGCCAGCAGCCCCGACCGTATCAGGGGGCGAAGAGGAGATACGCAGTATTTT. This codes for CASSPDRIRGRRGDTQYF.

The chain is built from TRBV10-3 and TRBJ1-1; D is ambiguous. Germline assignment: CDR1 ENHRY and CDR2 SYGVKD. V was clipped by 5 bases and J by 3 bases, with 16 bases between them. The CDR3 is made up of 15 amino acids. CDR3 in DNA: TGTGCCATCAGTCGCATAGGGCGTGGGGACACTGAAGCTTTCTTT. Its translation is CAISRIGRGDTEAFF.

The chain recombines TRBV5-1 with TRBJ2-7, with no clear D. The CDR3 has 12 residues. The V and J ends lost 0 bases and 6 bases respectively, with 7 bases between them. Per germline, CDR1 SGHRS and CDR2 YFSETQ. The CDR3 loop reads CASSLGPGEQYF. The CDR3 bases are TGCGCCAGCAGCTTGGGGCCGGGCGAGCAGTACTTC.

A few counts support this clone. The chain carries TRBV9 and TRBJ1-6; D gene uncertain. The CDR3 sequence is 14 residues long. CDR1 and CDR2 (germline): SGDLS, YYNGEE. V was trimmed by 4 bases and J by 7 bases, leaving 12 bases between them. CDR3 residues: CASSPNSPNSPLHF. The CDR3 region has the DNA TGTGCCAGCAGCCCTAACAGCCCAAATTCACCCCTCCACTTT.

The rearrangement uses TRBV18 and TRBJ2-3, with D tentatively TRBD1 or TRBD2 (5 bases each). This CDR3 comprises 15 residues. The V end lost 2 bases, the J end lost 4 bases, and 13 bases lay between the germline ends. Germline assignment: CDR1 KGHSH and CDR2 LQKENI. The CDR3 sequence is CASSPMGPGADTQYF. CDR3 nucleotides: TGTGCCAGCTCACCAATGGGACCGGGCGCAGATACGCAGTATTTT.

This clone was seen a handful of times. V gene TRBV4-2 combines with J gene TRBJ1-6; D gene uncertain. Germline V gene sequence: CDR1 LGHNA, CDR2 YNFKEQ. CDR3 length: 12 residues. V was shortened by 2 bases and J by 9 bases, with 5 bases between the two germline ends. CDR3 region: CASSQWGSPLHF. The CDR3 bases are TGTGCCAGCAGCCAATGGGGTTCACCCCTCCACTTT.

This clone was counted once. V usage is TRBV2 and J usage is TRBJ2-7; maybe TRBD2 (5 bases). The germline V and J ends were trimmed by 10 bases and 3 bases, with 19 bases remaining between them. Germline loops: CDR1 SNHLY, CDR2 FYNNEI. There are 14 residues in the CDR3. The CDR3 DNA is TGTGCCAACCTAGGGCCGGACTGGAACTACGAGCAGTACTTC. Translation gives CANLGPDWNYEQYF.

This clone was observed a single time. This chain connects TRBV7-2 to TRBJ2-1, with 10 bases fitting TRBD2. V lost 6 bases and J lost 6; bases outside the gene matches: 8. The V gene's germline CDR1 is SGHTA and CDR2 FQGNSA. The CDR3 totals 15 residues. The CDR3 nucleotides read TGTGCCAGCAGTAAAAGCGGGGGGGCATTCAATGAGCAGTTCTTC. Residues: CASSKSGGAFNEQFF.

The CDR3 region is CASSVSGLHNQPQHF. The CDR3 bases are TGTGCCAGCAGCGTTTCGGGACTCCACAATCAGCCCCAGCATTTT. The rearrangement joins TRBV9 to TRBJ1-5; tentatively, D is TRBD1 (5 bases). This CDR3 region has 15 residues. Trimming removed 2 bases at V and 3 bases at J, with 12 bases between. Looked up from germline, CDR1 is SGDLS and CDR2 is YYNGEE.

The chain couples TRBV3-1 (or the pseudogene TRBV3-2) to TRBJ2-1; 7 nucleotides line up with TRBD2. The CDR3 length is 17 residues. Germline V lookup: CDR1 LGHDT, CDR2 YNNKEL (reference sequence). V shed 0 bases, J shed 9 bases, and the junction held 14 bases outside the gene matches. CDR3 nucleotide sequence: TGTGCCAGCAGCCAAGAAGTTCAGCGGGGAAATTTGGGTGAGCAGTTCTTC. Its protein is CASSQEVQRGNLGEQFF.

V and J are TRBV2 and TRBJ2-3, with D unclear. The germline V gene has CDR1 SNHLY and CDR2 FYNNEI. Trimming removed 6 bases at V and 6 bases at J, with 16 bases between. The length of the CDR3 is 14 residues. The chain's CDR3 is CASSGLYSTDTQYF. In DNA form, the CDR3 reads TGTGCCAGCAGCGGGTTGTACTCAACCGATACGCAGTATTTT.

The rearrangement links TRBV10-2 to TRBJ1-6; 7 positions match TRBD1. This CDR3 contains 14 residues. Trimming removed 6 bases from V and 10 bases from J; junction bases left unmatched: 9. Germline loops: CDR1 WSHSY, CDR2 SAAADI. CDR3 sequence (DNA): TGCGCCAGCAGAATAAGACAGGGTCGGTCACCCCTCCACTTT. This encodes CASRIRQGRSPLHF.

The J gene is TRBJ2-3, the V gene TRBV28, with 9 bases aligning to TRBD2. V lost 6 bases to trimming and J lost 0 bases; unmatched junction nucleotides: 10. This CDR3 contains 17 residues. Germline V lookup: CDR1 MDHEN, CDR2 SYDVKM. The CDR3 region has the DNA TGTGCCAGCAGGGGGGGTAGCGGGAGACCTAGCACAGATACGCAGTATTTT. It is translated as CASRGGSGRPSTDTQYF.

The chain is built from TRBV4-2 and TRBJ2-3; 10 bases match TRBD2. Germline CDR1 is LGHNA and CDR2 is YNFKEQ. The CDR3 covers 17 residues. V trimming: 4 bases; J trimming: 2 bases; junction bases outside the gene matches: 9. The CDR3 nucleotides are TGTGCCAGCAGCCTGGCCCCCGGGACTAGCGTCACAGATACGCAGTATTTT. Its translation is CASSLAPGTSVTDTQYF.